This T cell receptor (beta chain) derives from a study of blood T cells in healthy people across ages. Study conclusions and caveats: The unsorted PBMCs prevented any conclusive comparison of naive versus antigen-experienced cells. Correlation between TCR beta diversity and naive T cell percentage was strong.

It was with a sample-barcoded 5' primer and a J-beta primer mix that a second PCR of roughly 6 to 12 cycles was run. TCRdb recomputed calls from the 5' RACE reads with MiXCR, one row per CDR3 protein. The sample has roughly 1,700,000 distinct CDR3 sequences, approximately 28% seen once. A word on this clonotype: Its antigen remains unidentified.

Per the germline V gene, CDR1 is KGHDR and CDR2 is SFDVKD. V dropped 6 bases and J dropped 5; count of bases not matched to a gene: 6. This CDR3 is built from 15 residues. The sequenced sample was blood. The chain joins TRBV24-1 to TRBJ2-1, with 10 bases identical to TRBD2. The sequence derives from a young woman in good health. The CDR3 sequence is CATSLGTSVNNEQFF. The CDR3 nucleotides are TGTGCCACCAGTCTGGGGACTAGCGTAAACAATGAGCAGTTCTTC.